Listed here are 13 T cell receptor beta chains from one sample, sequenced in a study of T cell changes during pregnancy in multiple sclerosis. Data came from immunoSEQ multiplex PCR; TCRdb stores just in-frame clones and leaves some out. This sample carries some 55,000 clones, 85% to 90% of them seen once, and the ten largest clones take approximately 5%. Sequencing used peripheral blood from another person, used as feeder cells. These TCRs come from a human donor whose cells served as feeder cells for cultures in a pregnancy study.

The genes are TRBV5-1 and TRBJ2-3; 12 nucleotides match TRBD2. Trimming at V came to 4 bases and at J to 6 bases, leaving 30 bases not matched to a gene. The CDR3 contains 23 residues. CDR1 SGHRS and CDR2 YFSETQ come from the germline V gene. CDR3 bases: TGCGCCAGCAGCAAACCGGGACAGGGTGTCTTACCAGCTAGCGGGGGGGCCAGGGATACGCAGTATTTT. Translating gives CASSKPGQGVLPASGGARDTQYF.

V usage is TRBV11-3 and J usage is TRBJ2-1; the D is unclear. The germline V and J ends were trimmed by 1 base and 4 bases, with 5 bases remaining between them. The CDR3 loop spans 13 amino acids. Germline V gene lookup returns CDR1 SGHNT and CDR2 YENEEA. The CDR3 DNA follows: TGTGCCAGCAGCTTAGTGAGGTACAATGAGCAGTTCTTC. Translated: CASSLVRYNEQFF.

This chain connects TRBV5-4 to TRBJ1-2; unclear D gene. Trimming took off 4 bases at V and 2 bases at J, with 12 bases between the two ends. Germline lookup yields CDR1 SGHNT and CDR2 YYREEE (reference sequence). This CDR3 is built from 14 residues. The CDR3 bases are TGTGCCAGCAGCCCTGTCGGGGAAAACTATGGCTACACCTTC. Translated, it gives CASSPVGENYGYTF.

The chain has TRBV4-2 and TRBJ2-5; 8 positions match TRBD2. V trimming: 0 bases; J trimming: 5 bases; junction bases outside the gene matches: 14. In germline, CDR1 is LGHNA, CDR2 YNFKEQ. The CDR3 runs to 18 residues. This chain's CDR3 is CASSQDAPSAGGMETQYF. In DNA, the CDR3 is TGTGCCAGCAGCCAAGATGCCCCCTCGGCGGGAGGAATGGAGACCCAGTACTTC.

This chain uses TRBV30 with TRBJ2-7; the D gene is possibly TRBD1 (5 bases). The V gene lost 1 base and the J gene lost 1 base, with 17 bases spanning the gap. Germline V gives CDR1 GTSNPN, CDR2 SVGIG (reference sequence). CDR3 length: 16 amino acids. As DNA, the CDR3 is TGTGCCTGGAGTGCACGAGAAGCAGGGTCATCCTACGAGCAGTACTTC. As protein: CAWSAREAGSSYEQYF. The full variable domain, with the rest looked up from reference TRBV30 and TRBJ2-7, is SQTIHQWPATLVQPVGSPLSLECTVEGTSNPNLYWYRQAAGRGLQLLFYSVGIGQISSEVPQNLSASRPQDRQFILSSKKLLLSDSGFYLCAWSAREAGSSYEQYFGPGTRLTVT.

The chain carries TRBV7-2 and TRBJ2-5; 12 bases line up with TRBD2. The CDR3 has 16 amino acids. Losses at the gene ends were 5 bases for V and 1 base for J; bases not matched to a gene: 5. Germline V gene sequence: CDR1 SGHTA, CDR2 FQGNSA. CDR3 in amino acids: CASSPLAGGLQETQYF. The CDR3 nucleotides are TGTGCCAGCAGCCCTCTAGCGGGAGGGCTCCAAGAGACCCAGTACTTC.

CDR3 protein: CASSLGGQETQYF. The CDR3 DNA reads TGTGCCAGCAGCTTAGGCGGGCAAGAGACCCAGTACTTC. V is TRBV7-2 and J is TRBJ2-5; D may be TRBD2 (5 bases). The V end was cut by 1 base, the J end by 2 bases, with 5 bases between. This CDR3 is 13 amino acids long. Germline CDR1 is SGHTA and CDR2 is FQGNSA.

The chain couples TRBV21-1 to TRBJ2-7; TRBD2 reflects the table's D call only, with no check against the DNA. TRBV21-1 is a recognized pseudogene. CDR3 length equals 13 residues. In DNA, the CDR3 is TGTGCCAGCAGCAAAAGACTAGCGGGGGAGCAGTACTTC. Protein sequence: CASSKRLAGEQYF.

This clone was observed a handful of times. The chain couples TRBV6-5 to TRBJ1-5; unclear D gene. CDR1 is MNHEY, CDR2 SVGAGI, per germline. The CDR3 contains 14 residues. V lost 5 bases and J lost 3, with 11 bases in between. CDR3 loop: CASSPERANQPQHF. The CDR3 DNA is TGTGCCAGCAGTCCCGAGAGGGCCAATCAGCCCCAGCATTTT.

The rearrangement uses TRBV6-5 and TRBJ2-5; no definite D call. V was cut by 4 bases and J by 7 bases, with 13 bases left in between. Germline V lookup: CDR1 MNHEY, CDR2 SVGAGI. The CDR3 has 13 residues. The CDR3 nucleotides read TGTGCCAGCAGTTCAGATACCCGAGGGACCCAGTACTTC. It codes for CASSSDTRGTQYF.

V and J are TRBV11-2 and TRBJ2-1; 8 bases match TRBD2. The germline V gene encodes CDR1 SGHAT and CDR2 FQNNGV. The V segment lost 4 bases and the J segment 0 bases; nucleotides outside the gene matches: 5. The CDR3 length is 16 residues. The CDR3 is CASSSSGTSSYNEQFF. The CDR3, as DNA: TGTGCCAGCAGCTCATCGGGGACTAGCTCCTACAATGAGCAGTTCTTC.

This chain links TRBV4-3 with TRBJ2-7, with a weak D call TRBD1 (5 bases). Germline V gene data show CDR1 as LGHNA and CDR2 as YSLEER. This CDR3 is built from 11 residues. Deletions cut 4 bases from V and 4 bases from J, with 5 bases between. In nucleotides, the CDR3 is TGCGCCAGCAGCCGGACATACGAGCAGTACTTC. Its protein product is CASSRTYEQYF.

The CDR3 protein is CASKRDRAETQYF. The CDR3 DNA is TGTGCCAGCAAAAGGGACAGGGCGGAGACCCAGTACTTC. V is TRBV2 and J is TRBJ2-5; 9 bases line up with TRBD1. Germline trimming cut 7 bases from V and 5 bases from J; bases unmatched to any gene: 5. CDR1 SNHLY and CDR2 FYNNEI come from the germline V gene. The CDR3 extends over 13 amino acids.